What follows are 10 T cell receptor beta chains derived from one specimen sequenced in a study of PD-L1 blockade in urothelial cancer. TCRdb's table, derived via immunoSEQ multiplex PCR, lists solely in-frame clones and lacks some. This sample has approximately 47,000 clones, with 80% to 90% found just once. This sample's time point: peripheral blood 6 weeks after treatment start. Sequences were derived from PBMCs, sampled around atezolizumab (anti-PD-L1) treatment. Receptors were obtained from an older man with urothelial cancer.

The gene calls are TRBV6-6 and TRBJ1-5; the match to TRBD1 covers 7 bases. Trimming took 5 bases from V and 7 from J; bases not matched to a gene: 5. There are 13 residues in the CDR3. Germline V CDR1 and CDR2: MNHNY, SVGAGI (reference sequence). Here the CDR3 DNA reads TGTGCCAGCAGTAGGGGGCAGGGACAGCCCCAGCATTTT. As protein: CASSRGQGQPQHF.

This clone was seen only once. The V and J genes are TRBV2 and TRBJ2-7; TRBD1 matches 7 bases. CDR1 and CDR2 (germline): SNHLY, FYNNEI. V lost 5 bases and J lost 7; bases outside the gene matches: 8. The CDR3 covers 13 residues. The CDR3 DNA is TGTGCCAGCAGTATACTGACAGGGCGGGAGCAGTACTTC. Translated, it gives CASSILTGREQYF.

The rearrangement joins TRBV6-5 to TRBJ1-2; no definite D call. This CDR3 is 15 amino acids long. The V end lost 5 bases, the J end lost 3 bases, and 16 bases lay between the germline ends. Germline loops: CDR1 MNHEY, CDR2 SVGAGI. CDR3 in DNA: TGTGCCAGCAGTGGATACACCCGTGGGCACTATGGCTACACCTTC. Protein product: CASSGYTRGHYGYTF.

This clone turned up a few times. J is TRBJ2-2 and V is TRBV5-1; TRBD2 matches 9 bases. Looked up from germline, CDR1 is SGHRS and CDR2 is YFSETQ. J was trimmed by 1 base and V by 9 bases; bases with no gene match: 4. The CDR3 runs 14 residues. The CDR3 bases are TGCGCCACCAAGACTAGCGGGAACACCGGGGAGCTGTTTTTT. This codes for CATKTSGNTGELFF.

The genes are TRBV28 and TRBJ1-5; no firm D call. CDR1 MDHEN and CDR2 SYDVKM come from the germline V gene. There are 14 residues in the CDR3. Trimming left V 6 bases short and J 3 bases short, with 12 bases between. The CDR3 DNA sequence: TGTGCCAGCAGCCCCCGCGGGCCCAATCAGCCCCAGCATTTT. Amino acid sequence: CASSPRGPNQPQHF.

This clone was seen only a few times. This rearrangement joins TRBV28 to TRBJ2-5; D is possibly TRBD1 (5 bases). Looked up from germline, CDR1 is MDHEN and CDR2 is SYDVKM. The CDR3 has 13 amino acids. The V gene lost 3 bases and the J gene lost 4 bases, with 9 bases spanning the gap. The CDR3 DNA sequence: TGTGCCAGCAGTTTTGACAGTCGAGAGACCCAGTACTTC. Translated: CASSFDSRETQYF.

The chain is built from TRBV28 and TRBJ1-1; D is possibly TRBD1 (6 bases). CDR1 is MDHEN and CDR2 is SYDVKM in the germline V gene. CDR3 length: 14 amino acids. The V and J ends lost 11 bases and 1 base respectively, with 17 bases between them. The CDR3 loop reads CAVKALGANTEAFF. In nucleotides, the CDR3 is TGTGCCGTCAAGGCGTTGGGGGCGAACACTGAAGCTTTCTTT. Drawing the rest from reference TRBV28 and TRBJ1-1, the complete variable domain is DVKVTQSSRYLVKRTGEKVFLECVQDMDHENMFWYRQDPGLGLRLIYFSYDVKMKEKGDIPEGYSVSREKKERFSLILESASTNQTSMYLCAVKALGANTEAFFGQGTRLTVV.

This clone was found a few times. The V call is TRBV28, the J call TRBJ1-2; the D gene is possibly TRBD1 (5 bases). Germline V lookup: CDR1 MDHEN, CDR2 SYDVKM. With 4 bases removed from V and 4 bases from J, the gap between germline ends came to 22 bases. The CDR3 consists of 17 residues. The CDR3 here is CASSSGWASGIGYGYTF. DNA for the CDR3: TGTGCCAGCAGTTCGGGTTGGGCTTCAGGGATCGGCTATGGCTACACCTTC.

The rearrangement joins TRBV28 to TRBJ2-4; D remains ambiguous. Trimming shortened V by 1 base and J by 0 bases, and 7 bases separated the two germline ends. Per germline, CDR1 MDHEN and CDR2 SYDVKM. The CDR3 has 15 residues. The CDR3 DNA sequence: TGTGCCAGCAGTTTATATGGAGAAGCCAAAAACATTCAGTACTTC. Protein sequence: CASSLYGEAKNIQYF.

The chain employs TRBV2 and TRBJ2-7, with 9 bases aligning to TRBD1. Per the germline V gene, CDR1 is SNHLY and CDR2 is FYNNEI. V was pared by 6 bases and J by 2 bases, with 2 bases of the junction left unmatched. This CDR3 has 13 amino acids. CDR3 coding DNA: TGTGCCAGCAGCCGGGACAGGGCCTACGAGCAGTACTTC. As protein: CASSRDRAYEQYF.